These 8 T cell receptor beta chains were all obtained from the same sample, sequenced in a study of T-cell memory formation after mild COVID-19. Via MiXCR, TCRdb re-called the 5' RACE reads, giving one row per CDR3 protein. The sample carries about 81,000 distinct CDR3 sequences, nearly 25% recorded once. Sequencing was done on a sample of PBMCs or a T cell subset sorted from them (not recorded which). The receptors come from a young man who had mild COVID-19 (a few samples of this study predate the infection). Cell type and time point are not known.

In this sample, this clonotype turned up a few times. The chain has TRBV10-3 and TRBJ2-2; D may be TRBD1 (6 bases). The CDR3 consists of 16 residues. Germline loops: CDR1 ENHRY, CDR2 SYGVKD. The V gene lost 5 bases and the J gene lost 0 bases, with 13 bases spanning the gap. The CDR3 DNA sequence: TGTGCCATCAGTTGGGTAGGGGACACGAACACCGGGGAGCTGTTTTTT. Translating gives CAISWVGDTNTGELFF.

V and J are TRBV10-3 and TRBJ1-6; TRBD1 aligns across 7 bases. The germline CDR1 and CDR2 sequences are ENHRY and SYGVKD. J lost 2 bases, V lost 10 bases, and 8 bases had no gene match. CDR3 length: 15 amino acids. The CDR3 protein is CATRDSGTYNSPLHF. The DNA for the CDR3 is TGTGCCACTCGGGACAGCGGGACCTATAATTCACCCCTCCACTTT.

The chain links TRBV30 to TRBJ2-7; tentatively, D is TRBD2 (6 bases). This CDR3 has 10 residues. With 8 bases removed from V and 9 bases from J, the gap between germline ends came to 14 bases. Germline loops: CDR1 GTSNPN, CDR2 SVGIG (reference sequence). CDR3 in amino acids: CAKKNGRQYV. Here the CDR3 DNA reads TGTGCCAAGAAAAACGGGAGGCAGTACGTC.

The chain is built from TRBV4-3 and TRBJ2-3; the D call may be TRBD1 or TRBD2 (5 bases each). V lost 1 base and J 2 bases, leaving 10 bases between the germline ends. This CDR3 has 15 amino acids. Germline V gives CDR1 LGHNA, CDR2 YSLEER. The CDR3 spells CASSQGDLSTDTQYF. CDR3 bases: TGCGCCAGCAGCCAAGGGGACCTTTCCACAGATACGCAGTATTTT.

This clonotype showed up just a few times. The CDR3: CATSGRQGPDADTQYF. The CDR3 DNA follows: TGTGCCACCAGCGGGCGACAGGGGCCTGACGCAGATACGCAGTATTTT. The gene calls are TRBV15 and TRBJ2-3, with TRBD1 matching over 8 bases. V trimming: 5 bases; J trimming: 4 bases; junction bases outside the gene matches: 11. Germline loops: CDR1 LNHNV, CDR2 YYDKDF (reference sequence). This CDR3 has 16 amino acids.

V and J are TRBV12-3 or TRBV12-4 and TRBJ2-5; 10 bases match TRBD1. Trimming at V came to 7 bases and at J to 5 bases, leaving 10 bases not matched to a gene. The CDR3 runs 15 residues. Written as DNA, the CDR3 is TGTGCCAGCAACAATCCGACAGGGGGCTGGGAGACCCAGTACTTC. Its translation: CASNNPTGGWETQYF.

In DNA form, the CDR3 reads TGTGCCAGCAGTCCCCAGGGAACTAATGAAAAACTGTTTTTT. It encodes CASSPQGTNEKLFF. The J gene is TRBJ1-4, the V gene TRBV28; possibly TRBD1 for D (5 bases). Trimming took 5 bases from V and 1 from J, leaving 8 bases between them. The CDR3 spans 14 residues. The germline CDR1 and CDR2 sequences are MDHEN and SYDVKM.

V usage is TRBV5-5 and J usage is TRBJ1-2, with D unclear. The ends were cut back, 0 bases at V and 7 bases at J, with 7 bases in the middle. This CDR3 comprises 12 residues. Germline CDR1 and CDR2: SGHKS and YYEKEE (reference sequence). CDR3 in amino acids: CASSLDGLGYTF. The CDR3 DNA is TGTGCCAGCAGCTTGGATGGCCTTGGCTACACCTTC.